This T cell receptor (beta chain) was sequenced during a study of blood T cell repertoires in COVID-19. Study in general: From the United States, Italy and Spain came samples of acute and convalescent COVID-19. PBMCs, B-cell-depleted T cells, or T cells provided the cDNA or gDNA that made up the material.

Authors' data handling: For nucleated cells, counts were estimated from reference gene primer amplification. Clones were sequenced by immunoSEQ multiplex PCR, and TCRdb holds only the in-frame ones, with some missing. From that table come the V and J calls and clone size; the DNA was used to work out D and trimming. The table lists a few hundred thousand clones, roughly 89% of them singletons. Those enrolled in Seattle joined during active infection and were followed longitudinally afterward. The CDR3 totals 14 residues. Germline CDR1 is MNHEY and CDR2 is SVGAGI. The V and J ends lost 4 bases and 4 bases, in that order; junction bases with no gene match: 4.

The sequencing sample was made of peripheral blood. The source is a woman in her fifties or sixties with COVID-19, enrolled during active disease. This chain joins TRBV6-5 and TRBJ1-2; 9 positions match TRBD1. CDR3 sequence: CASSLTGGGYGYTF. The CDR3, as DNA: TGTGCCAGCAGTTTGACAGGGGGGGGCTATGGCTACACCTTC.